These 22 T cell receptor beta chains came from one sample sequenced in a study of identical twins' blood T cells. TCRdb recomputed calls from the 5' RACE reads with MiXCR, one row per CDR3 protein. The profile shows a few hundred thousand distinct CDR3 sequences, more than 25% of them singletons. The sequencing input was PBMCs. These receptors originate from a woman aged 18-55 years in good health.

Only one count was recorded for this clonotype. Its ends do not fully match the called genes, so a read error is possible. V gene TRBV6-5 combines with J gene TRBJ1-2; D is uncertain. CDR3 size: 13 residues. Germline V gives CDR1 MNHEY, CDR2 SVGAGI. The CDR3 sequence is CASIKGPNYGHTF. In nucleotides, the CDR3 is TGTGCCAGCATAAAGGGCCCTAACTATGGCCACACCTTC.

The chain has TRBV3-1 and TRBJ1-1; a possible D gene is TRBD1 (5 bases). CDR1 LGHDT and CDR2 YNNKEL come from the germline V gene (reference sequence). V shed 1 base and J shed 3 bases, with 9 bases lying between them. CDR3 length: 14 residues. Here the CDR3 DNA reads TGTGCCAGCAGCCAAGGGGGCTGGGACACTGAAGCTTTCTTT. Its protein is CASSQGGWDTEAFF.

This clonotype was observed many times. V gene TRBV10-1 combines with J gene TRBJ1-4; a possible D gene is TRBD1 (6 bases). Looked up from germline, CDR1 is WNHNN and CDR2 is SYGVQD (reference sequence). CDR3 length: 17 amino acids. V was shortened by 3 bases and J by 5 bases, with 19 bases between the two germline ends. The CDR3, as DNA: TGCGCCAGCAGTGAAATTGATCGGGGGGGCGCGAATGAAAAACTGTTTTTT. It is translated as CASSEIDRGGANEKLFF.

This clonotype has at least ten counts. V usage is TRBV7-6 and J usage is TRBJ2-1; possible D gene TRBD2, 7 bases. Germline values: CDR1 SGHVS, CDR2 FNYEAQ. Trimming cost V 3 bases and J 8 bases, with 14 bases left between them. The CDR3 consists of 14 residues. CDR3 sequence: CASSLRGGKDEQFF. CDR3 sequence (DNA): TGTGCCAGCAGCTTGAGGGGGGGAAAAGATGAGCAGTTCTTC.

This chain joins TRBV10-3 and TRBJ2-5; TRBD2 might be the D (6 bases). The CDR3 extends over 15 amino acids. Germline V gene sequence: CDR1 ENHRY, CDR2 SYGVKD. The V end lost 2 bases, the J end lost 4 bases, and 14 bases lay between the germline ends. The CDR3 DNA reads as TGTGCCATCAGTGAGGGGCCTCAGCGGGTAGAGACCCAGTACTTC. It specifies CAISEGPQRVETQYF.

The chain has TRBV7-2 and TRBJ2-3, with a tentative D call TRBD2 (6 bases). Germline V gives CDR1 SGHTA, CDR2 FQGNSA. CDR3 length: 15 residues. Trimming stripped 1 base from V and 6 bases from J, with 14 bases between. CDR3 nucleotide sequence: TGTGCCAGCAGCTTAGATGGAGGGAGCTCCGATACGCAGTATTTT. Protein product: CASSLDGGSSDTQYF.

This clonotype came up once. The chain recombines TRBV2 with TRBJ2-3; D possibly corresponds to TRBD2 (6 bases). Germline assignment: CDR1 SNHLY and CDR2 FYNNEI. The V end lost 6 bases, the J end lost 1 base, and 11 bases lay between the germline ends. The CDR3 is 14 residues long. The CDR3 sequence is CASRELARTDTQYF. CDR3 DNA sequence: TGTGCCAGCAGGGAACTAGCCCGCACAGATACGCAGTATTTT.

This clonotype came up many times. The V call is TRBV7-9, the J call TRBJ1-2; D gene uncertain. CDR1 SEHNR and CDR2 FQNEAQ come from the germline V gene (reference sequence). Trimming left V 2 bases short and J 0 bases short, with 4 bases between. This CDR3 has 13 amino acids. The CDR3 loop reads CASSLPANYGYTF. The CDR3 region has the DNA TGTGCCAGCAGCTTACCGGCTAACTATGGCTACACCTTC.

This chain uses TRBV20-1 with TRBJ1-2; no clear D gene. Germline values: CDR1 DFQATT, CDR2 SNEGSKA (reference sequence). The CDR3 covers 11 residues. V shed 6 bases and J shed 4 bases, with 9 bases lying between them. CDR3 loop: CSAKQCYGYTF. DNA of the CDR3: TGCAGTGCCAAACAGTGCTATGGCTACACCTTC.

This clonotype was counted only a few times. The chain employs TRBV11-3 and TRBJ2-1; D ambiguous. The CDR3 covers 14 residues. Germline-derived CDR1 and CDR2 are SGHNT and YENEEA. V shed 0 bases and J shed 8 bases, with 11 bases lying between them. The CDR3 bases are TGTGCCAGCAGCTTAGATCAGGAACGCGATGAGCAGTTCTTC. This gives the protein CASSLDQERDEQFF.

This clonotype was observed a handful of times. The V gene is TRBV20-1, the J gene TRBJ2-1; D not resolved. This CDR3 has 15 amino acids. CDR1 is DFQATT, CDR2 SNEGSKA, per germline (reference sequence). V was cut by 0 bases and J by 5 bases, with 14 bases left in between. The CDR3 is CSARDHYGKDNEQFF. The CDR3, as DNA: TGCAGTGCTAGAGATCATTACGGCAAAGACAATGAGCAGTTCTTC.

V gene TRBV9 combines with J gene TRBJ1-1; D perhaps matches TRBD1 (6 bases). Per germline, CDR1 SGDLS and CDR2 YYNGEE. The CDR3 has 15 residues. Trimming stripped 0 bases from V and 12 bases from J, with 21 bases between. The CDR3 reads CASSVGWGGTRGTFF. In DNA form, the CDR3 reads TGTGCCAGCAGCGTAGGGTGGGGAGGGACAAGGGGAACTTTCTTT.

The chain couples TRBV27 to TRBJ1-4; D may be TRBD1 (6 bases). CDR1 is MNHEY, CDR2 SMNVEV, per germline (reference sequence). Trimming removed 6 bases at V and 5 bases at J, with 22 bases between. The CDR3 covers 17 residues. The CDR3 spells CASRPLGGVTPNEKLFF. CDR3 DNA: TGTGCCAGCAGACCCCTCGGGGGCGTGACACCGAATGAAAAACTGTTTTTT.

In its sample, this clonotype was seen a few times. This rearrangement joins TRBV2 to TRBJ1-5; 8 positions agree with TRBD1. Germline CDR1 is SNHLY and CDR2 is FYNNEI. V gave up 6 bases and J gave up 5 bases; unmatched junction bases: 6. The CDR3 is made up of 14 amino acids. The CDR3 spells CASSPQGGDQPQHF. CDR3 sequence (DNA): TGTGCCAGCAGCCCACAGGGGGGGGATCAGCCCCAGCATTTT.

This clonotype was counted only a few times. The chain uses TRBV5-5 and TRBJ1-1; D may be TRBD1 (6 bases). The germline V gene has CDR1 SGHKS and CDR2 YYEKEE (reference sequence). V was shortened by 4 bases and J by 4 bases, with 11 bases between the two germline ends. The CDR3 is 13 residues long. The chain's CDR3 is CASSVDSPTEAFF. CDR3 in DNA: TGTGCCAGCAGCGTGGACAGCCCCACTGAAGCTTTCTTT.

The chain uses TRBV5-1 and TRBJ1-1; D call uncertain. Trimming shortened V by 2 bases and J by 5 bases, and 10 bases separated the two germline ends. Per the germline V gene, CDR1 is SGHRS and CDR2 is YFSETQ. CDR3 length equals 13 residues. CDR3 coding DNA: TGCGCCAGCAGCTTATCAACGGAAACTGAAGCTTTCTTT. Translated: CASSLSTETEAFF.

Note on this clonotype: This clone may be a read error of a much larger clone one base away. This chain links TRBV6-4 with TRBJ1-1; a possible D gene is TRBD1 (5 bases). Germline V gives CDR1 MRHNA, CDR2 SNTAGT. CDR3 length equals 14 residues. CDR3 sequence (DNA): TGTGCCAGCAGTGAACAGGCTTATGGTACTGAAGCTCTCTTT. This sequence encodes CASSEQAYGTEALF.

This clonotype has only a few counts. The V gene is TRBV19, the J gene TRBJ2-1; 10 positions agree with TRBD1. J was trimmed by 7 bases and V by 5 bases; bases with no gene match: 11. Germline V CDR1 and CDR2: LNHDA, SQIVND (reference sequence). The CDR3 extends over 16 amino acids. The CDR3 reads CASSGGQGLVWNEQFF. In DNA, the CDR3 is TGTGCCAGTAGTGGGGGACAGGGGCTGGTTTGGAATGAGCAGTTCTTC.

In regard to this clonotype: A junction boundary mismatches the germline segment, possibly from a read error. The chain combines TRBV23-1 with TRBJ1-2; no clear D gene. TRBV23-1 is reported as an ORF; its role is uncertain. The CDR3 runs 13 residues. CDR3 protein: CASSQGRNGGCTF. In DNA form, the CDR3 reads TGCGCCAGCAGTCAAGGGAGGAACGGTGGCTGCACCTTC.

The gene calls are TRBV5-1 and TRBJ2-1; D uncertain. Germline CDR1 SGHRS, CDR2 YFSETQ. Trimming left V 4 bases short and J 0 bases short, with 14 bases between. This CDR3 is 16 amino acids long. The CDR3 loop reads CASSLGSFDSYNEQFF. Written as DNA, the CDR3 is TGCGCCAGCAGCCTGGGCTCCTTCGACTCCTACAATGAGCAGTTCTTC.

This clonotype was counted only a few times. The rearrangement links TRBV12-3 or TRBV12-4 to TRBJ1-3; no clear D. This CDR3 comprises 11 residues. The germline V and J ends were trimmed by 9 bases and 3 bases, with 6 bases remaining between them. CDR3 loop: CASWRGNTIYF. For the CDR3, the DNA is TGTGCCAGTTGGCGTGGAAACACCATATATTTT.

This clonotype was seen at least ten times. This rearrangement joins TRBV20-1 to TRBJ1-2, with D possibly matching TRBD1 (5 bases). The V and J ends lost 3 bases and 4 bases respectively, with 15 bases between them. The CDR3 is 14 residues long. Per germline, CDR1 DFQATT and CDR2 SNEGSKA (reference sequence). CDR3 nucleotides: TGCAGTGCTAGCATCAGGGACTCCCTCTATGGCTACACCTTC. This encodes CSASIRDSLYGYTF.